This T cell receptor (beta chain) was retrieved from a study of blood T cell repertoires in COVID-19. Study as a whole: Sources were T cells, B-cell-depleted T cells, or PBMCs; the material itself was cDNA or gDNA.

This clone was recorded a few times. Per the original methods: Using reference gene primer amplification, nucleated cell counts were estimated. TCRdb keeps only in-frame clones here, not all; method: immunoSEQ multiplex PCR. Clone size and V and J calls were adopted from that table, with D and trimming inferred from the DNA. The data contain 130,000 to 150,000 clones, 65% to 80% of them singletons. V lost 6 bases to trimming and J lost 2 bases; unmatched junction nucleotides: 11. CDR3 size: 19 residues. Per germline, CDR1 KGHDR and CDR2 SFDVKD. This chain links TRBV24-1 with TRBJ2-2; 13 positions match TRBD2. The specimen sequenced was peripheral blood. The TCR originated in a woman aged 60-75 years with acute or convalescent COVID-19. In DNA, the CDR3 is TGTGCCACCAGTTCATCGTGGACTAGCGGGAGACCTAACACCGGGGAGCTGTTTTTT. This codes for CATSSSWTSGRPNTGELFF.